This record looks at one TCR beta chain sequence and its context. Its antigen is currently unknown. CDR1 LNHDA and CDR2 SQIVND come from the germline V gene (reference sequence). This CDR3 spans 15 amino acids. The data were taken from a study of monozygotic twins with inflammatory bowel disease. Using eight separate reactions per sample, the authors generated cDNA. Nested PCRs (about 17 and 10 cycles, two total) were applied to TCRalpha and TCRbeta cDNA. TCRdb reprocessed the 5' RACE reads, keeping one entry per CDR3 protein, no DNA. The sample totals over 120,000 distinct CDR3 sequences. Whole-study results and caveats: T cell subtypes were not distinguishable in this analysis. Fewer clonotypes were shared with others by IBD patients than by healthy twins, especially with disease activity.

The TCR sequence derives from a human donor with ulcerative colitis or Crohn's disease, or a healthy co-twin of an affected twin (not recorded which). The sample consisted of blood. J is TRBJ2-5 and V is TRBV19; TCRdb selects TRBD2, and the lack of DNA leaves this call unchecked. The CDR3 spells CASRGLAGGWETQYF.